Included here is one TCR beta chain sequence, with context. Its antigen is still unknown. Other DNA sequences in this specimen translate into the identical CDR3. Using immunoSEQ multiplex PCR, the repertoire was profiled, and TCRdb retains in-frame clones only, with some absent. The sample contains around 5,600 clones, roughly 80% of which appear only once. This CDR3 is 16 amino acids long. Per germline, CDR1 MNHEY and CDR2 SVGAGI. V lost 6 bases and J lost 7, with 24 bases in between. The data belong to a study of T cells in lung cancer brain metastases. General study results and limits: Most clones were lesion-specific, with limited overlap between paired lesions (mean Morisita index roughly 0.2).

The rearrangement links TRBV6-5 to TRBJ1-2; D gene uncertain. The source is a man aged 45-60 years with non-small cell lung cancer that had spread to the brain. Input material: tumor tissue from a brain metastasis. The CDR3 region is CASSYTLITHRLGYTF. In DNA form, the CDR3 reads TGTGCCAGCAGCTACACTCTCATCACGCATCGGCTTGGCTACACCTTC.